This T cell receptor (beta chain) was sequenced for a study of shared clonotypes between healthy human individuals. This CDR3 contains 18 residues. Profiled with immunoSEQ multiplex PCR; TCRdb holds only in-frame clones, not every one. The sample yields about 1 million clones, around 74% seen once. The genes are TRBV1 and TRBJ2-1. TRBV1 represents a pseudogene. This receptor was identified in a man younger than 30 in good health. Input material: memory CD4+ T cells sorted from blood. Subset specified: CD45RA-negative fraction. The CDR3 loop is CTSSQEVGRPYMGGEQFF. The CDR3 DNA reads as TGCACCAGCAGCCAAGAGGTCGGGCGACCCTACATGGGCGGTGAGCAGTTCTTC.